This section outlines one T cell receptor beta chain sequence together with its context. Its antigen is currently unknown. Patients all relapsed after autologous stem cell transplantation, and there was variation in brentuximab vedotin exposure. Repertoires were generated with immunoSEQ multiplex PCR, while TCRdb's copy carries only in-frame clones and drops some. The sample lists 14,000 or so clones, under 90% seen once, with roughly a fifth in the top ten. This specimen belongs to a study of PD-1 blockade in classical Hodgkin lymphoma. Background on the study: It was nivolumab at 3 mg/kg, given intravenously every 2 weeks, that patients received. Overall study results and limits: CD4+ but not CD8+ TCR diversity rose significantly by C4D1. The study reported lower baseline TCR diversity in newly diagnosed patients than in healthy donors.

The CDR3 runs 14 residues. Germline CDR1 and CDR2: SGHVS and FQNEAQ. V lost 3 bases, J lost 3 bases, and 5 bases stayed unmatched. The receptor comes from a human donor with classical Hodgkin lymphoma. V gene TRBV7-8 combines with J gene TRBJ2-7; 7 positions agree with TRBD1. The sample in question was peripheral blood mononuclear cells (PBMCs), obtained at baseline. The chain's CDR3 is CASSFLRQGYEQYF. In nucleotides, the CDR3 is TGTGCCAGCAGCTTCTTGAGACAGGGCTACGAGCAGTACTTC. The entire variable domain, with the rest obtained from reference TRBV7-8 and TRBJ2-7, is as follows: GAGVSQSPRYKVAKRGQDVALRCDPISGHVSLFWYQQALGQGPEFLTYFQNEAQLDKSGLPSDRFFAERPEGSVSTLKIQRTQQEDSAVYLCASSFLRQGYEQYFGPGTRLTVT.